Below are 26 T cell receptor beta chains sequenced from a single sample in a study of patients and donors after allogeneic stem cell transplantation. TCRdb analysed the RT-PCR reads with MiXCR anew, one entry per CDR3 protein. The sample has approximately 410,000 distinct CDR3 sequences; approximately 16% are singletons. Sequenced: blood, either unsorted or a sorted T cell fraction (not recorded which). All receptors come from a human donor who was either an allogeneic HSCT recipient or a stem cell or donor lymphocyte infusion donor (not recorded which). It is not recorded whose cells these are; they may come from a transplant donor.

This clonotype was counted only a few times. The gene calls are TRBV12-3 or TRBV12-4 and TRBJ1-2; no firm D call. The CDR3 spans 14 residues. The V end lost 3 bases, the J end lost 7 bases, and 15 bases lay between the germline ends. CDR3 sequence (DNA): TGTGCCAGCAGTTTTTCGCAGTCCCTAGGTGGCTACACCTTC. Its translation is CASSFSQSLGGYTF.

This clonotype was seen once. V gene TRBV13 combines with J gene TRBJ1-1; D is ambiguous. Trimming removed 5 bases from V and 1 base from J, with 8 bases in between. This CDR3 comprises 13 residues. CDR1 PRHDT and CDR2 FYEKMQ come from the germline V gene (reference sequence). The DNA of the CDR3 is TGTGCCAGCAGCAAAGGGAGGAACACTGAAGCTTTCTTT. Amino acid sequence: CASSKGRNTEAFF. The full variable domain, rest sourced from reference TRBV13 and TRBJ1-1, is AAGVIQSPRHLIKEKRETATLKCYPIPRHDTVYWYQQGPGQDPQFLISFYEKMQSDKGSIPDRFSAQQFSDYHSELNMSSLELGDSALYFCASSKGRNTEAFFGQGTRLTVV.

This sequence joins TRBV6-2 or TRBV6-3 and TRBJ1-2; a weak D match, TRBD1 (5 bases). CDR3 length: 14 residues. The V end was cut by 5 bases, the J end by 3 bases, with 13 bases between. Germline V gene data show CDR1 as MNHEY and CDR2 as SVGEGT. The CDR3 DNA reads TGTGCCAGCAGTGCTTGGACAACAGACTATGGCTACACCTTC. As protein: CASSAWTTDYGYTF.

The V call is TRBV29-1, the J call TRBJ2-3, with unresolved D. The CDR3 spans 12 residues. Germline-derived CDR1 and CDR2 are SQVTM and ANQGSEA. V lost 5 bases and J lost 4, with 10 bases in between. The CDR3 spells CSVFPEPDTQYF. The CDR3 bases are TGCAGCGTTTTCCCCGAGCCAGATACGCAGTATTTT.

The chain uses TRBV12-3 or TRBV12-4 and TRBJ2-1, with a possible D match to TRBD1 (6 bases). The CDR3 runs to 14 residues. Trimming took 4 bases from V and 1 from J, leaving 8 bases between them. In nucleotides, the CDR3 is TGTGCCAGCAGTTCCGGACAGTCCTACAATGAGCAGTTCTTC. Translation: CASSSGQSYNEQFF.

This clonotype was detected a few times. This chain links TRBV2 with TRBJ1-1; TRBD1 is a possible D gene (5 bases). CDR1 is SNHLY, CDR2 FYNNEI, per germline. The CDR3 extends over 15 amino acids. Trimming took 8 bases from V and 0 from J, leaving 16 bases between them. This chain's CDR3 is CASGRDSPMNTEAFF. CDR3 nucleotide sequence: TGTGCCAGCGGCAGGGACTCCCCGATGAACACTGAAGCTTTCTTT.

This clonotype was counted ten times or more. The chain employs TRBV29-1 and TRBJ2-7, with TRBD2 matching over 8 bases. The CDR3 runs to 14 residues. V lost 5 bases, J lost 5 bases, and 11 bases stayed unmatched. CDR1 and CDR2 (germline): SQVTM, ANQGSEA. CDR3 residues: CSVLESGREDEQYF. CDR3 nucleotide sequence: TGCAGCGTTCTAGAGAGCGGGAGAGAAGACGAGCAGTACTTC.

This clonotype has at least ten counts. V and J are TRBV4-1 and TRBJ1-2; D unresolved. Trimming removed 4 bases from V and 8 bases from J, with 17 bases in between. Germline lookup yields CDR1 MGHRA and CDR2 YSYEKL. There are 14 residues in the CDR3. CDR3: CASSPRPRSGGYTF. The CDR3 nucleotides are TGCGCCAGCAGCCCCCGACCCCGGTCGGGCGGCTACACCTTC.

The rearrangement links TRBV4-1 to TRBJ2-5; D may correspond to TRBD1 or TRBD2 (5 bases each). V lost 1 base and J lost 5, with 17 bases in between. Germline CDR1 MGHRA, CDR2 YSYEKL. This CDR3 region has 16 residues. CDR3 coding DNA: TGCGCCAGCAGCCAAGGGGGACCTCAGGGTCATGAGACCCAGTACTTC. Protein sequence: CASSQGGPQGHETQYF.

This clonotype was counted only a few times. The DNA for the CDR3 is TGTGCCAGCTCCTCCCTCGCCACTACGCTAGCCAAAAACATTCAGTACTTC. Amino acids: CASSSLATTLAKNIQYF. V and J are TRBV7-8 and TRBJ2-4; unclear D gene. V lost 8 bases to trimming and J lost 0 bases, with 20 bases between them. Germline CDR1 reads SGHVS; CDR2 reads FQNEAQ. The CDR3 has 17 amino acids.

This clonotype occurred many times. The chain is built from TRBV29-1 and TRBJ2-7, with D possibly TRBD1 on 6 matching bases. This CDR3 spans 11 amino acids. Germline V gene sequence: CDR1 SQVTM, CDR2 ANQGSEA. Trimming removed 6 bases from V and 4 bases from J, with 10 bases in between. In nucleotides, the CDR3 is TGCAGCGTCGGACAGCAGTACGAGCAGTACTTC. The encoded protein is CSVGQQYEQYF.

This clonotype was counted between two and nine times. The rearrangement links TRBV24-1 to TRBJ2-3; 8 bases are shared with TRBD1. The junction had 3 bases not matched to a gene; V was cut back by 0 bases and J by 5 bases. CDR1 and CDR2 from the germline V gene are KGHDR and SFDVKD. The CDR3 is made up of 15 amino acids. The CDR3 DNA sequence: TGTGCCACCAGTGATTTGCGGACAGGGAAAGATACGCAGTATTTT. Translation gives CATSDLRTGKDTQYF.

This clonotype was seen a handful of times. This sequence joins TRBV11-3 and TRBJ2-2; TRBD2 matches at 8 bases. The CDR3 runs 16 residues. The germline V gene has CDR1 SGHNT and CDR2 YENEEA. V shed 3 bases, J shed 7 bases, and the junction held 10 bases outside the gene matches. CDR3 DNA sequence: TGTGCCAGCAGCTTTGGAGCGGGGGTTTATGTCGGGGAGCTGTTTTTT. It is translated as CASSFGAGVYVGELFF.

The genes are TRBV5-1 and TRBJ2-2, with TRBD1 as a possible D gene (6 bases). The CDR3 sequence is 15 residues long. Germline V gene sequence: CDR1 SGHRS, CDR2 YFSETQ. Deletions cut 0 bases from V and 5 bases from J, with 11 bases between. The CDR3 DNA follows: TGCGCCAGCAGCTTGGTCGGGACACCGACCGGGGAGCTGTTTTTT. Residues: CASSLVGTPTGELFF. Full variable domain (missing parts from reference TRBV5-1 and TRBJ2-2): KAGVTQTPRYLIKTRGQQVTLSCSPISGHRSVSWYQQTPGQGLQFLFEYFSETQRNKGNFPGRFSGRQFSNSRSEMNVSTLELGDSALYLCASSLVGTPTGELFFGEGSRLTVL.

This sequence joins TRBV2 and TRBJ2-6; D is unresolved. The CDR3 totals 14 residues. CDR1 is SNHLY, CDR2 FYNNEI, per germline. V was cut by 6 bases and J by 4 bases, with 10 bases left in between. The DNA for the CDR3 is TGTGCCAGCAGCGTAGGGCGGGGGGCCAACGTCCTGACTTTC. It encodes CASSVGRGANVLTF.

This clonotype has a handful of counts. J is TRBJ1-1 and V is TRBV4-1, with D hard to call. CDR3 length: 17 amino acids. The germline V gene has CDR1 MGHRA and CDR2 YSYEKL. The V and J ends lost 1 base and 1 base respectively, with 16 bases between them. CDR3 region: CASSQGSPGRRNTEAFF. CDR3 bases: TGCGCCAGCAGCCAAGGGTCGCCCGGACGTAGGAACACTGAAGCTTTCTTT.

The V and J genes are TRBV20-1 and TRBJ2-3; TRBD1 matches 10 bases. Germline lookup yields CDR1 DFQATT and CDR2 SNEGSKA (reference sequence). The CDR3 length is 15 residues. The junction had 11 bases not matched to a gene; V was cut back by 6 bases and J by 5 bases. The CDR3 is CSAAQGTGVKDTQYF. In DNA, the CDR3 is TGCAGTGCCGCTCAGGGGACAGGGGTGAAAGATACGCAGTATTTT.

The CDR3 DNA reads as TGTGCCAGCAGCCAAGATGAAAAGTACGGAAACACCATATATTTT. Protein product: CASSQDEKYGNTIYF. The genes are TRBV3-1 and TRBJ1-3; D gene uncertain. Deletions cut 0 bases from V and 4 bases from J, with 10 bases between. The CDR3 consists of 15 residues. CDR1 and CDR2 from the germline V gene are LGHDT and YNNKEL (reference sequence).

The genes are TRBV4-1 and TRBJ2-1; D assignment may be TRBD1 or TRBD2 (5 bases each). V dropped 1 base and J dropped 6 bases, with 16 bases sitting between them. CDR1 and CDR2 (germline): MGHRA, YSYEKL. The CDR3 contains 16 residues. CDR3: CASSQAGRVRGNEQFF. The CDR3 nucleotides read TGCGCCAGCAGCCAAGCCGGCAGGGTGAGGGGCAATGAGCAGTTCTTC.

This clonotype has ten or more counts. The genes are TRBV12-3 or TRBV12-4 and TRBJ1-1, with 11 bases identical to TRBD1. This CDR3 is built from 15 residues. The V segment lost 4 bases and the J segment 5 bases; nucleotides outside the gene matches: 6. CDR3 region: CASSSRGTGGTEAFF. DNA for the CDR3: TGTGCCAGCAGTTCCCGAGGGACAGGGGGGACTGAAGCTTTCTTT.

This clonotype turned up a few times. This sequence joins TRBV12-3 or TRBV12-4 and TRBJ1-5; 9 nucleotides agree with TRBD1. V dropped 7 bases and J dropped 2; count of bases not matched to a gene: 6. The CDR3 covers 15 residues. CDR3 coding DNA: TGTGCCAGCACCCGCCGGGACAGGGGCAATCAGCCCCAGCATTTT. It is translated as CASTRRDRGNQPQHF.

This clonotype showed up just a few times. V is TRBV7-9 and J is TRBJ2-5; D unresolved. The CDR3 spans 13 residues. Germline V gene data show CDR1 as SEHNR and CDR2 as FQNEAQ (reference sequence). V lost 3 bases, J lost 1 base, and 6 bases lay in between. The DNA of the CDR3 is TGTGCCAGCAGCTTTAGGGCCCAAGAGACCCAGTACTTC. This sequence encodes CASSFRAQETQYF.

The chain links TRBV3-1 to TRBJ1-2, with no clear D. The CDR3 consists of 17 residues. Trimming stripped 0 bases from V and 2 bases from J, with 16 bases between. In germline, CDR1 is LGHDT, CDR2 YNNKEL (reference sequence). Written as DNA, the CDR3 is TGTGCCAGCAGCCAAGAAGTATCGGGCAGCCGAAACTATGGCTACACCTTC. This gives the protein CASSQEVSGSRNYGYTF.

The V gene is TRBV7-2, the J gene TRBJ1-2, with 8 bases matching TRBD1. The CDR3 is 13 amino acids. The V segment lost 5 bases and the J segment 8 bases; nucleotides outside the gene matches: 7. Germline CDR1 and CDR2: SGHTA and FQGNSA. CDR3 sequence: CASSLWRDRGYTF. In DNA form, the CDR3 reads TGTGCCAGCAGCCTCTGGAGGGACAGGGGCTACACCTTC.

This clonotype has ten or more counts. Here the CDR3 DNA reads TGTGCCAGCAGCTCTAGCGGGAGATACACCGGGGAGCTGTTTTTT. It codes for CASSSSGRYTGELFF. The chain carries TRBV7-2 and TRBJ2-2; 10 bases align to TRBD2. CDR3 length equals 15 residues. Germline V gene data show CDR1 as SGHTA and CDR2 as FQGNSA. J gave up 3 bases and V 4 bases, and 2 bases lay outside the gene matches.

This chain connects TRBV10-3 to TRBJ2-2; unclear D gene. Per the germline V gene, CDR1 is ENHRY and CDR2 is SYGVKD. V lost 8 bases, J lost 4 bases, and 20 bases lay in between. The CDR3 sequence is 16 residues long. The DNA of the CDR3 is TGTGCCATCTCCGAGCGAAGAAACACGAGCACCGGGGAGCTGTTTTTT. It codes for CAISERRNTSTGELFF.